This TCR beta chain was recorded in a study of OX40 agonist ivuxolimab in advanced cancers. Study conclusions and caveats: Expanded clones belonging to CD8+ T cells outnumbered, on average, those of CD4+. Among the lowest levels of clonal expansion were found in partial responders at 0.1-3.0 mg/kg.

Sequencing was performed with immunoSEQ multiplex PCR; in TCRdb, only in-frame clones are kept and a portion is missing. The sample contains tens of thousands of clones, around nine tenths of which appear only once. As regards this clone: As yet, its antigen is unknown.

Germline V gene lookup returns CDR1 MGHRA and CDR2 YSYEKL. The CDR3 has 14 amino acids. Between the trimmed V and J ends, which lost 3 bases and 2 bases, there was a span of 11 bases. V usage is TRBV4-1 and J usage is TRBJ2-7; no reliable D call. Source: CD4+ or CD8+ T cells sorted from blood, taken in a trial of the OX40 agonist ivuxolimab. The receptor comes from an adult with an advanced solid tumor such as melanoma, head and neck, liver or kidney cancer. The CDR3: CASSHGLAAYEQYF. The CDR3 region has the DNA TGCGCCAGCAGCCACGGGCTGGCAGCCTACGAGCAGTACTTC.